Sequencing of this TCR beta chain was carried out in a study of CD8 T cells in Susac syndrome. The CDR3 has 13 residues. Germline CDR1 is LGHDT and CDR2 is YNNKEL (reference sequence). Trimming took 3 bases from V and 5 from J, leaving 11 bases between them. The authors reverse transcribed roughly 0.45 to 1 ug RNA with random hexamers. The amplification used immunoSEQ multiplex PCR on TCR beta CDR3; it spanned 54 Vbeta and 13 Jbeta. TCRdb called the immunoSEQ multiplex PCR reads again in MiXCR, with one record for every CDR3 protein. The table includes 170,000 or so distinct CDR3 sequences, 80% to 95% detected once. The T cells that were sequenced for TCR beta were CD8+ and CD4+ cells from blood. The study used treatment-naive patients who had stable or active relapsing-remitting disease as multiple sclerosis controls.

The chain uses TRBV3-1 and TRBJ2-7; maybe TRBD1 (5 bases). The sequencing sample was made of CD4+ T cells from PBMCs. The TCR originated in a human donor with multiple sclerosis. CDR3: CASSHSGYDEQYF. As DNA, the CDR3 is TGTGCCAGCAGCCACTCAGGGTACGACGAGCAGTACTTC.